This T cell receptor beta chain was documented in a study of graft-versus-host responses after intestinal transplantation. The V end was cut by 6 bases, the J end by 1 base, with 11 bases between. Germline loops: CDR1 MNHNS, CDR2 SASEGT. CDR3 length: 14 amino acids. Profiled with immunoSEQ multiplex PCR; TCRdb holds only in-frame clones, not every one. This sample has 15,000 to 20,000 clones, with roughly a third found just once. Responders (approximately 200,000, CFSE-labeled) were co-plated with approximately 200,000 irradiated, violet-dye-labeled stimulators. CD3+CD4+ and CD3+CD8+ responders that were proliferating and CFSE-low were sorted post-reaction.

The rearrangement uses TRBV6-1 and TRBJ2-3; possibly TRBD2 for D (5 bases). This sequence was found in a human patient who was an organ donor for intestinal transplantation. The specimen comprised alloreactive CD4+ T cells from a mixed lymphocyte reaction culture, sampled before transplantation. Subset defined: CFSE-low proliferating T cells sorted from roughly six-day pre-transplant mixed lymphocyte reaction (GvH or HvG direction). The CDR3, as DNA: TGTGCCAGCAGATCGGTGGAGGGCACAGATACGCAGTATTTT. Protein sequence: CASRSVEGTDTQYF.